A single sample is the source of the 26 T cell receptor beta chains below, sequenced in a study of blood T cell repertoires in COVID-19 (dated by TCRdb to about 2020). The library was built by means of the immunoSEQ multiplex PCR assay. The source is immuneACCESS, and TCRdb retained only in-frame sequences with V and J called. Part of the clones is not carried over; for the studies checked, unresolved V genes explain less than half of this, and the remainder is unexplained. This sample is represented by roughly 400,000 clones; 88% of them were singletons. The top ten clones comprise more than 2% of the sample. Input material: PBMCs or T cells enriched from blood (not recorded which). Source of these receptors: a woman between 40 and 55 years old with acute COVID-19.

CDR3 sequence (DNA): TGTGCCTATGACCTGCCGGGGAGCTCCTACGAGCAGTACTTC. Its protein product is CAYDLPGSSYEQYF. The V gene is TRBV30, the J gene TRBJ2-7, with a weak D call TRBD2 (5 bases). In germline, CDR1 is GTSNPN, CDR2 SVGIG (reference sequence). The germline V and J ends were trimmed by 7 bases and 0 bases, with 16 bases remaining between them. The CDR3 covers 14 residues.

This clone was recorded a few times. This chain joins TRBV2 and TRBJ1-4; weak D call: TRBD1 (5 bases). V was cut by 6 bases and J by 7 bases, with 12 bases left in between. This CDR3 region has 13 residues. Looked up from germline, CDR1 is SNHLY and CDR2 is FYNNEI. The CDR3 loop is CASSSGLGEKLFF. DNA of the CDR3: TGTGCCAGCAGCTCAGGGTTAGGTGAAAAACTGTTTTTT.

This chain connects TRBV11-2 to TRBJ2-3; 8 nucleotides line up with TRBD2. CDR1 and CDR2 (germline): SGHAT, FQNNGV. This CDR3 comprises 16 residues. The V and J ends lost 3 bases and 2 bases, in that order; junction bases with no gene match: 7. In DNA, the CDR3 is TGTGCCAGCAGCTTTCAGGCGGGGGGAATCACAGATACGCAGTATTTT. It codes for CASSFQAGGITDTQYF.

The rearrangement links TRBV24-1 to TRBJ2-5; a weak D match, TRBD1 (6 bases). Trimming removed 4 bases from V and 2 bases from J, with 10 bases in between. Germline V gene data show CDR1 as KGHDR and CDR2 as SFDVKD. The CDR3 runs to 14 residues. The CDR3 sequence: CATSDRDIQETQYF. The DNA for the CDR3 is TGTGCCACCAGTGACCGGGACATACAAGAGACCCAGTACTTC.

V is TRBV24-1 and J is TRBJ1-5; D gene ambiguous. Germline V gene data show CDR1 as KGHDR and CDR2 as SFDVKD. The CDR3 is 12 amino acids. Trimming left V 4 bases short and J 5 bases short, with 5 bases between. In DNA form, the CDR3 reads TGTGCCACCAGTGACTCCGATCAGCCCCAGCATTTT. Its translation is CATSDSDQPQHF.

The chain joins TRBV10-2 to TRBJ1-1; 7 bases fit TRBD1. V shed 8 bases and J 0 bases; nucleotides not matched to a gene: 9. The CDR3 is 15 residues long. Per germline, CDR1 WSHSY and CDR2 SAAADI. The CDR3 loop reads CASSGQNFMNTEAFF. In DNA, the CDR3 is TGCGCCAGCTCGGGACAGAACTTCATGAACACTGAAGCTTTCTTT.

This rearrangement joins TRBV19 to TRBJ1-2; TRBD1 matches at 7 bases. This CDR3 spans 12 amino acids. V shed 10 bases, J shed 4 bases, and the junction held 6 bases outside the gene matches. Germline V lookup: CDR1 LNHDA, CDR2 SQIVND (reference sequence). CDR3 loop: CATRGDLYGYTF. The CDR3 nucleotides read TGTGCCACCAGGGGGGACCTCTATGGCTACACCTTC.

This chain links TRBV6-2 or TRBV6-3 with TRBJ1-6; 10 positions agree with TRBD1. V lost 4 bases to trimming and J lost 7 bases; unmatched junction nucleotides: 13. The germline V gene has CDR1 MNHEY and CDR2 SVGEGT. CDR3 length equals 18 residues. This CDR3 reads CASSLIPGQGYKNSPLHF. Written as DNA, the CDR3 is TGTGCCAGCAGTTTAATACCGGGACAGGGGTACAAAAATTCACCCCTCCACTTT.

The chain has TRBV15 and TRBJ2-3; the match to TRBD1 covers 12 bases. Losses at the gene ends were 4 bases for V and 4 bases for J; bases not matched to a gene: 6. The CDR3 extends over 16 amino acids. Germline V CDR1 and CDR2: LNHNV, YYDKDF (reference sequence). CDR3 DNA sequence: TGTGCCACCAGCACTGGGACAGGGGGCGTCGCAGATACGCAGTATTTT. Its translation is CATSTGTGGVADTQYF.

This clone was recorded a few times. The chain links TRBV7-9 to TRBJ2-7; 9 positions match TRBD1. Germline values: CDR1 SEHNR, CDR2 FQNEAQ (reference sequence). Losses at the gene ends were 4 bases for V and 3 bases for J; bases not matched to a gene: 13. CDR3 length: 17 residues. The CDR3 nucleotides are TGTGCCAGCAGCTATAGTGGGGGGACAGGGTTAAACTACGAGCAGTACTTC. Its translation: CASSYSGGTGLNYEQYF.

J is TRBJ2-2 and V is TRBV9, with 10 bases aligning to TRBD1. CDR1 SGDLS and CDR2 YYNGEE come from the germline V gene. The CDR3 runs 15 residues. The trim removed 7 bases at V and 4 bases at J, leaving 7 bases unmatched. CDR3 residues: CASGKGQGTTGELFF. The CDR3 DNA follows: TGTGCCAGCGGCAAGGGACAGGGGACCACCGGGGAGCTGTTTTTT.

The chain links TRBV19 to TRBJ1-3, with D possibly TRBD1 on 5 matching bases. V lost 1 base, J lost 7 bases, and 14 bases lay in between. The CDR3 consists of 15 residues. Germline V gene lookup returns CDR1 LNHDA and CDR2 SQIVND (reference sequence). CDR3 nucleotide sequence: TGTGCCAGTAGTATAGGTCGGGGGGAATGGAACACCATATATTTT. Its protein is CASSIGRGEWNTIYF.

The sample holds a few counts of this clone. The rearrangement joins TRBV6-5 to TRBJ1-2; possibly TRBD1 for D (5 bases). This CDR3 region has 15 residues. Looked up from germline, CDR1 is MNHEY and CDR2 is SVGAGI. Trimming took 8 bases from V and 4 from J, leaving 20 bases between them. This chain's CDR3 is CASPEWGDRGYGYTF. CDR3 DNA sequence: TGTGCCAGCCCTGAGTGGGGGGATCGAGGCTATGGCTACACCTTC.

This chain joins TRBV2 and TRBJ2-7, with TRBD1 matching over 9 bases. The CDR3 is 14 amino acids. Germline values: CDR1 SNHLY, CDR2 FYNNEI. J lost 0 bases, V lost 7 bases, and 4 bases had no gene match. The CDR3 spells CASKGDRDSYEQYF. The CDR3 nucleotides read TGTGCCAGCAAGGGGGACAGGGACTCCTACGAGCAGTACTTC.

The rearrangement joins TRBV2 to TRBJ1-4, with a possible D match to TRBD1 (6 bases). CDR3 size: 14 residues. CDR1 and CDR2 (germline): SNHLY, FYNNEI. V lost 4 bases and J lost 8, with 14 bases in between. CDR3 in DNA: TGTGCCAGCAGTGGGACAGTGGACTTCGAAAAACTGTTTTTT. Its protein is CASSGTVDFEKLFF.

The chain combines TRBV7-2 with TRBJ1-1, with D possibly matching TRBD1 (5 bases). Germline values: CDR1 SGHTA, CDR2 FQGNSA. Trimming removed 3 bases at V and 1 base at J, with 12 bases between. The CDR3 contains 15 residues. CDR3 DNA: TGTGCCAGCAGCTTGGGAGGACATTCGAACACTGAAGCTTTCTTT. Translation gives CASSLGGHSNTEAFF.

Judged by abundance, this clone is medium-sized. The chain combines TRBV11-2 with TRBJ1-2; the match to TRBD1 covers 10 bases. The CDR3 consists of 14 residues. Germline V gene data show CDR1 as SGHAT and CDR2 as FQNNGV. V lost 0 bases to trimming and J lost 8 bases; unmatched junction nucleotides: 3. The CDR3 loop reads CASSLEGQGYGYTF. The CDR3 DNA reads as TGTGCCAGCAGCTTAGAGGGACAGGGGTACGGCTACACCTTC.

The rearrangement joins TRBV30 to TRBJ1-1, with 7 positions matching TRBD1. V gave up 0 bases and J gave up 14 bases; unmatched junction bases: 9. Germline values: CDR1 GTSNPN, CDR2 SVGIG (reference sequence). This CDR3 comprises 12 residues. The DNA of the CDR3 is TGTGCCTGGAGTGTAAGGGGGCCGAACAGATTCTTT. It specifies CAWSVRGPNRFF.

The chain couples TRBV9 to TRBJ1-3, with D possibly being TRBD1 (6 bases). CDR1 is SGDLS, CDR2 YYNGEE, per germline. This CDR3 has 14 residues. Trimming took off 4 bases at V and 3 bases at J, with 11 bases between the two ends. The chain's CDR3 is CASSTRGDGNTIYF. The DNA of the CDR3 is TGTGCCAGCAGCACCAGGGGTGATGGAAACACCATATATTTT.

V and J are TRBV4-1 and TRBJ1-2; D ambiguous. Trimming cost V 1 base and J 2 bases, with 8 bases left between them. Germline V gene data show CDR1 as MGHRA and CDR2 as YSYEKL. This CDR3 region has 14 residues. CDR3 region: CASSQVILNYGYTF. The CDR3 region has the DNA TGCGCCAGCAGCCAAGTAATACTAAACTATGGCTACACCTTC.

V gene TRBV5-1 combines with J gene TRBJ1-2; D not certain. Germline V CDR1 and CDR2: SGHRS, YFSETQ. The CDR3 extends over 13 amino acids. Trimming stripped 5 bases from V and 1 base from J, with 9 bases between. The DNA for the CDR3 is TGCGCCAGCAGGCGGGCATTTAACTATGGCTACACCTTC. As protein: CASRRAFNYGYTF.

The chain carries TRBV3-1 (or the pseudogene TRBV3-2) and TRBJ2-7, with a tentative D call TRBD1 (6 bases). The V end lost 3 bases, the J end lost 3 bases, and 12 bases lay between the germline ends. Germline CDR1 and CDR2: LGHDT and YNNKEL (reference sequence). This CDR3 spans 14 amino acids. This CDR3 reads CASSHSTGIYEQYF. CDR3 DNA sequence: TGTGCCAGCAGCCATTCCACAGGGATCTACGAGCAGTACTTC.

The CDR3 sequence is CASSVARLAGERDTQYF. CDR3 in DNA: TGTGCCAGCAGCGTAGCCAGACTAGCGGGGGAGAGGGATACGCAGTATTTT. The rearrangement uses TRBV9 and TRBJ2-3; 12 bases match TRBD2. The ends lost 0 bases at V and 6 bases at J; junction bases unmatched: 8. The CDR3 extends over 17 amino acids. Germline loops: CDR1 SGDLS, CDR2 YYNGEE.

About this clone: The identical CDR3 is also encoded by other nucleotide sequences in the sample. The genes are TRBV3-1 (or the pseudogene TRBV3-2) and TRBJ2-3, with 8 bases that match TRBD2. The V gene's germline CDR1 is LGHDT and CDR2 YNNKEL (reference sequence). CDR3 length equals 14 residues. Trimming cost V 3 bases and J 6 bases; bases outside gene matches: 5. This chain's CDR3 is CASSQSGGADTQYF. CDR3 bases: TGTGCCAGCAGCCAGTCCGGGGGGGCGGATACGCAGTATTTT.

This clone was counted once. The chain carries TRBV27 and TRBJ1-6; D is possibly TRBD1 (5 bases). The CDR3 runs 12 residues. The V gene lost 6 bases and the J gene lost 13 bases, with 13 bases spanning the gap. Germline V gene sequence: CDR1 MNHEY, CDR2 SMNVEV (reference sequence). CDR3 sequence: CASSPRGLPLHF. In DNA, the CDR3 is TGTGCCAGCAGCCCTAGGGGTTTGCCCCTCCACTTT.

The V and J genes are TRBV24-1 and TRBJ1-4; 11 nucleotides line up with TRBD1. The CDR3 has 15 residues. The trim removed 9 bases at V and 0 bases at J, leaving 2 bases unmatched. CDR1 and CDR2 (germline): KGHDR, SFDVKD. CDR3 loop: CATGQGASTNEKLFF. DNA of the CDR3: TGTGCCACCGGACAGGGGGCTTCAACTAATGAAAAACTGTTTTTT.